What follows describes a single T cell receptor (beta chain). The antigen this receptor binds is unknown. No base quality information exists; no much larger clone differs at one position. The data belong to a study of cytomegalovirus exposure and HLA in healthy donors (TCRdb year 2017). Concerning the study at large: An earlier analysis of approximately 640 of the donors reported about 250 Gb of sequence data and 117 million unique TCR beta sequences from about 200 million T cells. To decide whether each TCR beta V gene segment behaved as functional or pseudogenic, an earlier analysis of 587 of the donors relied on high-throughput TCR beta sequencing. The later analysis used no new phenotypic data to find candidate immune exposures, relying instead on TCR beta sequences and their occurrence across donors. Every repertoire in the discovery cohort had been generated on one and the same sequencing platform. Along with the approximately 620-subject first cohort, a separate validation cohort of roughly 110 different subjects was used. The T cell repertoires of 670 or so subjects were profiled by immunosequencing and related to cytomegalovirus serostatus. The number of typed donors differed by locus: roughly 629-630 for A, B, C, DRB1 and DQB1; 522 for DQA1; 606 for DPA1; and 400 to 480 for DPB1. To predict cytomegalovirus infection status, the study brought together high-throughput TCR immunosequencing, statistical association of individual TCRs with disease status, and machine learning. The genetic ancestry cluster associated with self-reported Caucasian donors included about 84% of the 398 genotyped donors. Donor age, sex, ethnicity and CMV serostatus were collected together with the repertoire data. Both class I and class II loci were covered by HLA typing, at four-digit resolution. Roughly 300 gigabases of sequencing data and around 85 million unique TCR sequences made up an early release that covered several hundred HLA-typed donors. The study aimed to test whether signatures of past pathogen exposure could be identified by cataloging public T cell receptors. A later genetic analysis used genome-wide SNP genotypes for 398 of the 666 donors, treating that subset as a discovery cohort. To study patterns of TCR occurrence, a later analysis re-analyzed previously published TCR beta repertoires from around 700 donors and added high-resolution HLA genotyping. Among about 370 genotyped donors of the cohort, an average of around 250,000 unique TCR beta nucleotide sequences was sequenced per donor, of which 15% to 20% were non-productive. Because of strong linkage in the cohort, five DR-DQ haplotypes were treated as single units for association and clustering.

CDR1 and CDR2 were assigned from the germline V gene (reference sequence) as LNHDA and SQIVND. The germline ends are 20 bases apart after V is trimmed by 5 bases and J by 6 bases. Its CDR3 holds 16 amino acids, cysteine through phenylalanine. Only the CDR3 DNA is retained, 48 bases long and in frame from the first base. Receptor libraries were prepared by the immunoSEQ multiplex PCR assay. For the multiplex PCR, a mixture combining 60 forward primers for TCR Vbeta segments and 13 reverse primers for TCR Jbeta segments was used. Amplification of the CDR3 region of rearranged TCR beta genes was performed with a multiplex PCR assay on genomic DNA. The amplified TCR beta libraries were sequenced on the Illumina HiSeq System as 87-base-pair reads. Per the original workflow: In a later analysis, tens of millions of unique TCR beta chains were counted across the 690 or so repertoires, and roughly 10 million of these chains were shared by at least two donors. Raw reads were error-corrected and collapsed into unique sequences with a nearest-neighbor algorithm that merged closely related sequences to remove PCR and sequencing errors. To assign V, D and J gene segments, CDR3 sequences were aligned to IMGT reference sequences. For a sequence to be retained, a match of at least six nucleotides was required to both a V gene segment and a J gene segment. Rearrangements were classified as productive when the CDR3 lacked stop codons and remained in frame with V and J, and all other rearrangements were classified as non-productive. CDR3 was defined by IMGT convention, running from the second conserved V-encoded cysteine to the conserved J-encoded phenylalanine. The earlier analysis of 500 to 600 of the donors excluded sequences that lacked an unambiguous match to a single V gene segment. An earlier analysis of roughly 590 of the donors called V segments functional above 56.7% productive rearrangements and segregating when the between-donor standard deviation exceeded 5%. A statistical classification framework was built to diagnose cytomegalovirus status from the catalog of TCR beta chain sequences. In a later analysis, TCR nucleotide sequences were compared against IMGT/GENE-DB human TR gene sequences so that V and J genes could be assigned. The TCRdist pipeline was used in a later analysis to assign CDR3 sequences and most-parsimonious VDJ recombination scenarios. In a later analysis, every TCR beta chain was defined by the combination of its CDR3 amino acid sequence and its V-gene family, and reads without a unique V-gene family were dropped. To address suspected cross-contamination and a sequencing artifact, a later analysis removed several hundred highly shared, low-generation-probability nucleotide sequences. A later analysis calculated a clonal expansion index for each public chain from normalized within-repertoire ranks of inferred template counts. A later analysis computed generation probabilities with a VDJ recombination model fitted to out-of-frame rearrangements, and checked the results against IGoR. A later analysis scored TCR-TCR, TCR-HLA and TCR-CMV co-occurrence with hypergeometric tests, applying a repertoire-size bias correction to TCR pairs. In a later analysis, false discovery rates were estimated by permuting HLA or CMV assignments 20 times. A later analysis grouped co-occurring TCRs with DBSCAN, adding TCRdist sequence similarity when clustering within HLA-allele-positive subsets. Co-occurrence clustering excluded repertoires with fewer than 30,000 or more than 120,000 public chains, plus five with anomalous nucleotide sharing. Held by TCRdb, this immuneACCESS table contains in-frame sequences only and omits some clones. Under half of the omission traces to an unresolved V gene where checked; the cause of the rest is unknown. The V and J calls and clone size come from that table; D and trimming were worked out from the DNA. Across this sample there are around 150,000 clones, with roughly four fifths seen only once. 2% to 2.5% of the sample is in the top ten clones.

What the study reported, not specific to this receptor: In this cohort, only TCR beta chains were sequenced, and detectable features were limited by the absence of alpha or paired-chain data. Three of the identified cytomegalovirus-associated TCR beta chains were confirmed in vitro to be specific for cytomegalovirus antigens. V-gene and J-gene trimming of TCR beta chains was associated with a missense DCLRE1C variant in a later genetic analysis, and the association was replicated in an independent cohort. Broadly in line with IMGT annotations, most TCR beta V segments showed up in productive rearrangements about 87% or about 30% of the time in an earlier analysis of around 600 of the donors. The 87-base-pair reads could not distinguish some IMGT-functional V segments, including TRBV6-2 and TRBV6-3, so those segments were excluded. The sequencing pipeline was judged likely to have produced a cluster of highly shared sequence variants as a technical artifact. A later analysis reported that several top co-occurrence clusters appeared linked to parvovirus B19, influenza, CMV and Epstein-Barr virus. While some public TCRs were present in many individuals, most TCR sequences turned up only very rarely across donors. According to a later analysis, TCR association rates differed among HLA loci, with DRB1 alleles showing the most associated TCRs and HLA-C alleles showing the fewest. At a false discovery rate of 0.05, a later analysis linked around 17,000 TCR beta sequences to specific HLA alleles. The study gave a list of 150 to 200 TCR beta chains associated with cytomegalovirus. Because HLA typing was unavailable for some donors at each locus, only the typed subset was used in association tests. A later genetic analysis reported fewer N-insertions in productive TCRs among donors in an Asian-associated ancestry cluster than the roughly 620-donor mean. A later analysis found that HLA-associated TCR beta chains were more clonally expanded and had lower generation probabilities than equally common non-associated chains. Assigning TCR associations to individual alleles was difficult when HLA alleles, especially DR and DQ, strongly co-occurred. The authors suggested that the approach could potentially be generalized to other disease states and immunological phenotypes. A further reported finding was that TCR beta sequences accurately predicted the HLA-A and HLA-B alleles for most subjects in the first cohort. The classifier was reported to diagnose cytomegalovirus status with high specificity and sensitivity in both the original cohort and the validation cohort. Most CMV-associated TCR beta chains appeared to be HLA-restricted in a later analysis, and the HLA associations seemed to be driven largely by CMV exposure. Immune exposure information for the cohort was limited to CMV serostatus. Linkage disequilibrium might explain the correlated functional status among segregating V segments, but an unknown experimental factor could not be excluded. Presence/absence analyses assumed roughly uniform sequencing depth across donors, an assumption that may not hold. Because counts were too low, about 15 rarely observed V segments, including chromosome 9 orphons, were left out of the earlier analysis of a few hundred of the donors.

In total, over 600 healthy bone marrow donors made up the cohort. Cohort members were all nominally healthy when sampled, although unrecorded immune exposures were likely present. The donor was CMV seronegative and was included in the group of a few hundred seronegative cohort members. Every donor gave a peripheral blood sample, and the peripheral blood mononuclear cells from that sample were used for TCR beta sequencing. Genomic DNA extraction from the blood cell samples was performed with the Qiagen DNeasy Blood Extraction Kit. The sequenced material came from PBMCs. The clonotype comes from a man aged 30 to 39 in good health and CMV-seronegative. The receptor chain draws on TRBV19 and TRBJ1-5; TRBD1 might be the D gene, on 6 matching bases. The nucleotide sequence reads TGTGCCAGTAGTGCCCAGTATACGGGGGGCGGTCAGCCCCAGCATTTT. Translated, this gives CASSAQYTGGGQPQHF.